This is a list of T cell receptor beta chains from one sample in a study of regulatory T cells in long-lasting Graves disease. TCRdb ran MiXCR on the multiplex PCR reads and lists one entry per CDR3 protein. The sample lists some 420,000 distinct CDR3 sequences; less than 25% were seen once. This material consisted of peripheral blood mononuclear cells (PBMCs), taken when the disease was refractory, from a patient treated with antithyroid drugs. These receptors originate from a female donor with Graves disease. Both conserved end residues are part of each CDR3. The D gene is left open where the match is weak. Some rows have no size entry. The others give once, few or many, or a class for an expanded clone.

>few|TRBV20-1|-|TRBJ2-7
TGCAGTGCTAGAGTTTTTGATTTTGGGGCTTACGAGCAGTACTTC
CSARVFDFGAYEQYF
>many|TRBV28|-|TRBJ1-1
TGTGCCAGCAACTCGGGGCTTCTGGGCACTGAAGCTTTCTTT
CASNSGLLGTEAFF
>many|TRBV28|-|TRBJ1-5
TGTGCCAGCAGATCGGGGAAACTAACAGGGATCCTGGGGGGTCAGCCCCAGCATTTT
CASRSGKLTGILGGQPQHF
>-|TRBV12-3/TRBV12-4|TRBD2|TRBJ2-7
TGTGCCAGCAGTCGGGGACTAGCGGGGGGGGTCTCCTACGAGCAGTACTTC
CASSRGLAGGVSYEQYF
>-|TRBV9|-|TRBJ1-4
TGTGCCAGCAGCGAGGGGGGGGGCGGTGAAAAACTGTTTTTT
CASSEGGGGEKLFF
>many|TRBV30|TRBD1|TRBJ1-1
TGTGCCTGGACCAGAGACAGGGTAGGAACTGAAGCTTTCTTT
CAWTRDRVGTEAFF
>-|TRBV6-2/TRBV6-3|-|TRBJ1-5
TGTGCCAGCCTGGCGTCCGGCAGACTCTATAGCAATCAGCCCCAGCATTTT
CASLASGRLYSNQPQHF
>many|TRBV6-5|-|TRBJ1-2
TGTGCCAGCAGTTACGGATGGGGCTACACCTTC
CASSYGWGYTF
>few|TRBV6-1|TRBD1|TRBJ1-5
TGTGCCAGCACCCCCGACAGGGGAGAGAGTAATCAGCCCCAGCATTTT
CASTPDRGESNQPQHF
>-|TRBV9|-|TRBJ1-2
TGTGCCAGCAGCGTAGATTGGGGGGCAGGCTATGGCTACACCTTC
CASSVDWGAGYGYTF
>many|TRBV7-2|TRBD2|TRBJ2-7
TGTGCCAGCAGCTTAGGGGGTAGCGGGGGTCACGAGCAGTACTTC
CASSLGGSGGHEQYF
>few|TRBV5-6|-|TRBJ1-1
TGTGCCAGCAAGGGCTGGAACACTGAAGCTTTCTTT
CASKGWNTEAFF
>few|TRBV6-1|TRBD2|TRBJ2-7
TGTGCCAGCAGTGAAGCGGGGGGACTAGCGGGAGCTTACTACGAGCAGTACTTC
CASSEAGGLAGAYYEQYF
>many|TRBV12-3/TRBV12-4|-|TRBJ1-5
TGTGCCAGCAGTCCCCATCAGCCCCAGCATTTT
CASSPHQPQHF
>many|TRBV29-1|TRBD1|TRBJ2-2
TGCAGCGTCCGGACAGGGGGCACCGGGGAGCTGTTTTTT
CSVRTGGTGELFF
>-|TRBV20-1|TRBD1|TRBJ2-5
TGCAGTGCCGGACAGGGCGGCCGCCAAGAGACCCAGTACTTC
CSAGQGGRQETQYF
>many|TRBV20-1|-|TRBJ2-5
TGCAGTGCTATCGAATCAGAGACCCAGTACTTC
CSAIESETQYF
>many|TRBV28|-|TRBJ2-7
TGTGCCAGCAGTTTCTTGGAACAGTTTGGGTACGAGCAGTACTTC
CASSFLEQFGYEQYF
>-|TRBV5-1|-|TRBJ2-5
TGCGCCAGCAGCGGCGATCCCATGGAGACCCAGTACTTC
CASSGDPMETQYF
>-|TRBV27|-|TRBJ1-6
TGTGCCAGCTTCACCCAGGGAGATAATTCACCCCTCCACTTT
CASFTQGDNSPLHF
>few|TRBV5-1|TRBD1|TRBJ2-7
TGCGCCAGCAGCTTTTCCGGGGACAGTATCGAGTACTTC
CASSFSGDSIEYF
>many|TRBV12-3/TRBV12-4|-|TRBJ2-5
TGTGCCAGCAGTCCTCAGGGGGGCCAAGAGACCCAGTACTTC
CASSPQGGQETQYF
>many|TRBV19|TRBD1|TRBJ2-1
TGTGCCAGTATGGGACCGGGACAGGGGGTCTCTGTGGGTGACAATGAGCAGTTCTTC
CASMGPGQGVSVGDNEQFF
>-|TRBV6-2/TRBV6-3|-|TRBJ2-7
TGTGCCAGCATGGAAGGCGGCTACGAGCAGTACTTC
CASMEGGYEQYF
>few|TRBV6-1|-|TRBJ1-1
TGTGCCAGCAGCCCCGGACTCGCAGCTTTCTTT
CASSPGLAAFF